One sample yielded the 21 T cell receptor beta chains listed below, sequenced in a study of human T cells and chemical hapten exposure. TCRdb recomputed calls from the RACE reads with MiXCR, one row per CDR3 protein. The data hold around 110,000 distinct CDR3 sequences, with around 10% observed a single time. Time point in this sample: patch test 1, 2 weeks after DPC sensitization. The treatment denotes: therapeutic diphenylcyclopropenone sensitization with weekly scalp DPC. The sequencing here drew on whole blood, taken in connection with sensitization to the hapten diphenylcyclopropenone (DPC). These receptor sequences come from a woman aged 50 to 60 with alopecia areata. Some clones in this sample may be carry-over from other donors' samples.

This clonotype turned up a few times. The rearrangement joins TRBV6-2 or TRBV6-3 to TRBJ2-7, with 11 bases lining up with TRBD1. The CDR3 consists of 13 residues. The J segment lost 11 bases and the V segment lost 6 bases, leaving 9 bases of the junction unmatched. The germline gives CDR1 MNHEY, CDR2 SVGEGT. The CDR3 loop is CASRTGTGGDEYF. CDR3 bases: TGTGCCAGCAGGACCGGGACAGGGGGTGACGAGTACTTC.

This clonotype came up a few times. The rearrangement joins TRBV6-5 to TRBJ1-6; possible D gene TRBD1, 6 bases. Germline CDR1 reads MNHEY; CDR2 reads SVGAGI. Trimming pared 0 bases from V and 6 bases from J, leaving 12 bases between. The CDR3 has 16 residues. CDR3 in DNA: TGTGCCAGCAGTTACTCGACGACCAGGGGTAATTCACCCCTCCACTTT. Amino acids: CASSYSTTRGNSPLHF.

This clonotype turned up a few times. The chain uses TRBV28 and TRBJ2-7; D is unclear. Per the germline V gene, CDR1 is MDHEN and CDR2 is SYDVKM. The V and J ends lost 4 bases and 3 bases respectively, with 16 bases between them. CDR3 size: 15 residues. DNA of the CDR3: TGTGCCAGCAGTTACCCCAGTCGAGGTTACTACGAGCAGTACTTC. Protein: CASSYPSRGYYEQYF.

This clonotype was seen repeatedly, ten times or more. The chain couples TRBV29-1 to TRBJ2-7; TRBD1 is a possible D gene (5 bases). Germline assignment: CDR1 SQVTM and CDR2 ANQGSEA. This CDR3 comprises 14 residues. V was clipped by 4 bases and J by 4 bases, with 17 bases between them. CDR3 nucleotides: TGCAGCGTTGCTGTTCAGGGAATAACGTACGAGCAGTACTTC. Residues: CSVAVQGITYEQYF.

This clonotype was observed many times. This chain connects TRBV6-2 or TRBV6-3 to TRBJ2-6, with D maybe TRBD1 (6 bases). V lost 2 bases to trimming and J lost 1 base, with 6 bases between them. In germline, CDR1 is MNHEY, CDR2 SVGEGT. The CDR3 loop spans 15 amino acids. The CDR3 coding sequence is TGTGCCAGCAGTTACACAGGGTCTGGGGCCAACGTCCTGACTTTC. Translating gives CASSYTGSGANVLTF.

This clonotype was detected many times. The chain couples TRBV5-1 to TRBJ1-2, with D possibly being TRBD1 (6 bases). The V end lost 0 bases, the J end lost 4 bases, and 10 bases lay between the germline ends. This CDR3 is 14 amino acids long. Germline CDR1 and CDR2: SGHRS and YFSETQ. CDR3 nucleotide sequence: TGCGCCAGCAGCTTGGAGGGGGGTCCCTATGGCTACACCTTC. It specifies CASSLEGGPYGYTF.

This clonotype appeared a few times. This CDR3 is CASSYENLNSPLHF. DNA for the CDR3: TGTGCCAGCAGTTACGAAAATCTTAATTCACCCCTCCACTTT. The rearrangement links TRBV6-6 to TRBJ1-6, with D unclear. The CDR3 is 14 amino acids. The V gene's germline CDR1 is MNHNY and CDR2 SVGAGI (reference sequence). Trimming shortened V by 2 bases and J by 6 bases, and 8 bases separated the two germline ends.

This chain links TRBV27 with TRBJ2-7; 8 bases are shared with TRBD2. CDR1 is MNHEY and CDR2 is SMNVEV in the germline V gene (reference sequence). The CDR3 sequence is 14 residues long. V lost 6 bases, J lost 5 bases, and 9 bases stayed unmatched. The CDR3 spells CASRARGLGNEQYF. In DNA form, the CDR3 reads TGTGCCAGCAGGGCCAGGGGACTAGGCAACGAGCAGTACTTC.

J is TRBJ1-1 and V is TRBV18; D is possibly TRBD1 (6 bases). The CDR3 runs 14 residues. V lost 2 bases and J 4 bases, leaving 11 bases between the germline ends. Germline CDR1 is KGHSH and CDR2 is LQKENI. The CDR3 nucleotides are TGTGCCAGCTCACCAACAGGGACGGGCACTGAAGCTTTCTTT. Its protein product is CASSPTGTGTEAFF.

This chain links TRBV7-4 with TRBJ1-2; TRBD1 might be the D (6 bases). From germline, CDR1 is SGHVT and CDR2 SQSDAQ. The CDR3 consists of 16 residues. V lost 2 bases, J lost 1 base, and 14 bases lay in between. Written as DNA, the CDR3 is TGTGCCAGCAGCTTAACGCGGGACATCGATAACTATGGCTACACCTTC. Translated: CASSLTRDIDNYGYTF. Using reference TRBV7-4 and TRBJ1-2 for the parts outside the CDR3, the full variable domain is GAGVSQSPRYKVAKRGRDVALRCDSISGHVTLYWYRQTLGQGSEVLTYSQSDAQRDKSGRPSGRFSAERPERSVSTLKIQRTEQGDSAVYLCASSLTRDIDNYGYTFGSGTRLTVV.

The table lists this clonotype with a few counts. This chain links TRBV29-1 with TRBJ1-5; 7 nucleotides match TRBD1. Germline trimming cut 3 bases from V and 1 base from J; bases unmatched to any gene: 0. The germline V gene encodes CDR1 SQVTM and CDR2 ANQGSEA. This CDR3 has 13 amino acids. The DNA of the CDR3 is TGCAGCGTTGAGACAGGGAGCAATCAGCCCCAGCATTTT. It translates to CSVETGSNQPQHF.

Here the CDR3 DNA reads TGTGCCAGCAGTTCCTCAGGGCGCGATGGCTACACCTTC. Translating gives CASSSSGRDGYTF. V and J are TRBV28 and TRBJ1-2; maybe TRBD1 (5 bases). V was shortened by 4 bases and J by 6 bases, with 12 bases between the two germline ends. The CDR3 sequence is 13 residues long. CDR1 MDHEN and CDR2 SYDVKM come from the germline V gene.

This clonotype came up many times. The chain employs TRBV28 and TRBJ1-1; D uncertain. There are 12 residues in the CDR3. Germline assignment: CDR1 MDHEN and CDR2 SYDVKM. V was clipped by 5 bases and J by 6 bases, with 10 bases between them. CDR3 in DNA: TGTGCCAGCAGTACCGAGGGTGCTGAAGCTTTCTTT. This sequence encodes CASSTEGAEAFF. Combining the CDR3 with reference TRBV28 and TRBJ1-1 gives the whole variable domain DVKVTQSSRYLVKRTGEKVFLECVQDMDHENMFWYRQDPGLGLRLIYFSYDVKMKEKGDIPEGYSVSREKKERFSLILESASTNQTSMYLCASSTEGAEAFFGQGTRLTVV.

This clonotype was seen more than once but under ten times. The rearrangement joins TRBV21-1 to TRBJ1-2; the D segment call TRBD1 is taken from the table without a DNA check. TRBV21-1 is described as a pseudogene. CDR3 length: 13 amino acids. In DNA form, the CDR3 reads TGTGCCAGCAGCAATGGACAGATCTATGGCTACACCTTC. It yields the protein CASSNGQIYGYTF.

This clonotype has a count of ten or more. This chain connects TRBV6-2 or TRBV6-3 to TRBJ2-1, with D perhaps TRBD1 (6 bases). V lost 2 bases to trimming and J lost 10 bases, with 12 bases between them. Germline V gene data show CDR1 as MNHEY and CDR2 as SVGEGT. This CDR3 comprises 13 residues. The CDR3 DNA is TGTGCCAGCAGTTACCCCAAGCAGGGGGAGCAGTTCTTC. Translated, it gives CASSYPKQGEQFF.

In this sample, this clonotype turned up many times. The J gene is TRBJ2-5, the V gene TRBV28; a weak D match, TRBD1 (5 bases). This CDR3 has 12 residues. CDR1 and CDR2 (germline): MDHEN, SYDVKM. The V end was cut by 6 bases, the J end by 5 bases, with 10 bases between. CDR3 in DNA: TGTGCCAGCAGCCAGGGAAAGGAGACCCAGTACTTC. This codes for CASSQGKETQYF. The full variable domain, completed using reference TRBV28 and TRBJ2-5, is DVKVTQSSRYLVKRTGEKVFLECVQDMDHENMFWYRQDPGLGLRLIYFSYDVKMKEKGDIPEGYSVSREKKERFSLILESASTNQTSMYLCASSQGKETQYFGPGTRLLVL.

V is TRBV6-5 and J is TRBJ1-6; 8 bases line up with TRBD1. Germline V CDR1 and CDR2: MNHEY, SVGAGI. CDR3 size: 16 residues. The J segment lost 10 bases and the V segment lost 5 bases, leaving 13 bases of the junction unmatched. CDR3 sequence (DNA): TGTGCCAGCAGTCCACAGGCCATGACAGGGGTGTCACCCCTCCACTTT. Residues: CASSPQAMTGVSPLHF.

Ten or more counts support this clonotype. The chain is built from TRBV6-1 and TRBJ2-7; 9 bases are a match to TRBD1. This CDR3 region has 14 residues. Germline trimming cut 2 bases from V and 2 bases from J; bases unmatched to any gene: 1. Germline-derived CDR1 and CDR2 are MNHNS and SASEGT. CDR3 sequence (DNA): TGTGCCAGCAGTGAAACAGGGGGCCCCTACGAGCAGTACTTC. It encodes CASSETGGPYEQYF.

This clonotype was picked up many times. The genes are TRBV19 and TRBJ2-7, with TRBD1 as a possible D gene (6 bases). This CDR3 comprises 15 residues. V lost 5 bases and J lost 2, with 16 bases in between. Germline CDR1 LNHDA, CDR2 SQIVND (reference sequence). The CDR3 protein is CASSATRDTPYEQYF. In DNA form, the CDR3 reads TGTGCCAGTAGTGCAACTCGGGACACCCCCTACGAGCAGTACTTC.

The rearrangement joins TRBV12-3 or TRBV12-4 to TRBJ2-2, with a weak D call TRBD2 (5 bases). The ends were cut back, 5 bases at V and 6 bases at J, with 13 bases in the middle. The CDR3 is made up of 14 amino acids. CDR3 coding DNA: TGTGCCAGCAGTGGCTTCCTAGCTTCCGGGGAGCTGTTTTTT. It codes for CASSGFLASGELFF.

This sequence joins TRBV5-1 and TRBJ2-1; 8 bases fit TRBD2. This CDR3 spans 15 amino acids. V lost 4 bases, J lost 6 bases, and 9 bases stayed unmatched. CDR1 is SGHRS, CDR2 YFSETQ, per germline. The CDR3 reads CASSPQRGSGNEQFF. In DNA, the CDR3 is TGCGCCAGCAGCCCCCAGCGGGGGAGTGGCAATGAGCAGTTCTTC. The whole variable domain, filled in from reference TRBV5-1 and TRBJ2-1, reads KAGVTQTPRYLIKTRGQQVTLSCSPISGHRSVSWYQQTPGQGLQFLFEYFSETQRNKGNFPGRFSGRQFSNSRSEMNVSTLELGDSALYLCASSPQRGSGNEQFFGPGTRLTVL.